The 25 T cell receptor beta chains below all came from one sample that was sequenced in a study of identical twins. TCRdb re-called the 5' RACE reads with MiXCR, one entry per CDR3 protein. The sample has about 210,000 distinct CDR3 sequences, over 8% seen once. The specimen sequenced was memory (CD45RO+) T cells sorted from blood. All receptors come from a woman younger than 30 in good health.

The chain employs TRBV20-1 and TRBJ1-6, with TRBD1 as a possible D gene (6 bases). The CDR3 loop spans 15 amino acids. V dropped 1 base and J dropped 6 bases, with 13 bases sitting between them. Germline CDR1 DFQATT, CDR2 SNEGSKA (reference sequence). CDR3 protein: CSARGIQGINSPLHF. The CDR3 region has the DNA TGCAGTGCTAGAGGGATACAGGGAATTAATTCACCCCTCCACTTT.

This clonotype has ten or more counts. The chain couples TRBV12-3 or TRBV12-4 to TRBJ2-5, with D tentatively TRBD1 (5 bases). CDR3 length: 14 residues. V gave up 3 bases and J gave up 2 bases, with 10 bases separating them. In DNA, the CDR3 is TGTGCCAGCAGTTTTAGGGGCAGTCAAGAGACCCAGTACTTC. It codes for CASSFRGSQETQYF.

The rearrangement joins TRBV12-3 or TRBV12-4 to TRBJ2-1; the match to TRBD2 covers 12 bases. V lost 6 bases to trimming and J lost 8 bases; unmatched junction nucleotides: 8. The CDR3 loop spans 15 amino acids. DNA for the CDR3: TGTGCCAGCAGCTGGCTAGCGGGGGGGAGGGATGAGCAGTTCTTC. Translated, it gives CASSWLAGGRDEQFF.

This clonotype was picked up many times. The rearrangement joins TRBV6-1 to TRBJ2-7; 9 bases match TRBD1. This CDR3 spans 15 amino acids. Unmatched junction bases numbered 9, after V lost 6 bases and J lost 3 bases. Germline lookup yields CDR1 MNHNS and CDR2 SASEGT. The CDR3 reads CASRGLWTGDYEQYF. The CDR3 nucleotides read TGTGCCAGCAGGGGATTATGGACAGGGGACTACGAGCAGTACTTC.

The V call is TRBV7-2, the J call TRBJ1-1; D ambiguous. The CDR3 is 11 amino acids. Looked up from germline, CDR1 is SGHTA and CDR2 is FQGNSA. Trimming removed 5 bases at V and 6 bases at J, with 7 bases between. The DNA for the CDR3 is TGTGCCAGCAGCCCCCGATCTGAAGCTTTCTTT. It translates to CASSPRSEAFF.

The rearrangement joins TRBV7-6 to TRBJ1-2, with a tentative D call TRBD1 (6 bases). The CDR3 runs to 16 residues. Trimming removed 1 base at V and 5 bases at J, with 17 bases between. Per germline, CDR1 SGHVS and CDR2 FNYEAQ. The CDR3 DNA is TGTGCCAGCAGCTTAGAGGACGGCAGGGGAATGTATGGCTACACCTTC. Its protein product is CASSLEDGRGMYGYTF.

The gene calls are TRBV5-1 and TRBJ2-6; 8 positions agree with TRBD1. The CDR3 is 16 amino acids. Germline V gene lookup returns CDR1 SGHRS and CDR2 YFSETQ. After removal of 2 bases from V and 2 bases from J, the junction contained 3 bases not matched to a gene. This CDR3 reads CASSFPGGAGANVLTF. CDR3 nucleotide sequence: TGCGCCAGCAGCTTCCCAGGGGGCGCTGGGGCCAACGTCCTGACTTTC. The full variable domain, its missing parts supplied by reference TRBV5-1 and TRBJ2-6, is KAGVTQTPRYLIKTRGQQVTLSCSPISGHRSVSWYQQTPGQGLQFLFEYFSETQRNKGNFPGRFSGRQFSNSRSEMNVSTLELGDSALYLCASSFPGGAGANVLTFGAGSRLTVL.

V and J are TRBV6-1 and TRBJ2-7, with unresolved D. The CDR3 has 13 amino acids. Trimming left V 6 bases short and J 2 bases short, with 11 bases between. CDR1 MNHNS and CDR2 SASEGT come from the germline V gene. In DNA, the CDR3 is TGTGCCAGCAGAGACACCCGGACCTACGAGCAGTACTTC. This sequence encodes CASRDTRTYEQYF.

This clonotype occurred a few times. The CDR3 loop is CSARVDYEQYF. The CDR3 DNA reads as TGCAGTGCTAGAGTCGACTACGAGCAGTACTTC. The rearrangement uses TRBV20-1 and TRBJ2-7, with D unresolved. Germline V CDR1 and CDR2: DFQATT, SNEGSKA (reference sequence). Trimming took off 1 base at V and 3 bases at J, with 4 bases between the two ends. The CDR3 has 11 amino acids.

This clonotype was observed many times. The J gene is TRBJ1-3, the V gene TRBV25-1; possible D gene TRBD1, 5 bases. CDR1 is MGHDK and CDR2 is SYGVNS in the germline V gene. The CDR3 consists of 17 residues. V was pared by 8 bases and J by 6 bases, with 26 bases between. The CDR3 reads CASRGTGSGAFLNTIYF. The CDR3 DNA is TGTGCCAGCCGGGGCACGGGCAGCGGGGCATTTTTAAACACCATATATTTT.

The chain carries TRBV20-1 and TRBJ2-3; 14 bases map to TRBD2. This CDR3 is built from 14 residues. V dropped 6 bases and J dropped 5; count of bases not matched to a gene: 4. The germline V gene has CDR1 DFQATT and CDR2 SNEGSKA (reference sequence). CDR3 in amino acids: CSAHGLAGGDTQYF. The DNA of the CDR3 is TGCAGTGCCCACGGACTAGCGGGGGGAGATACGCAGTATTTT.

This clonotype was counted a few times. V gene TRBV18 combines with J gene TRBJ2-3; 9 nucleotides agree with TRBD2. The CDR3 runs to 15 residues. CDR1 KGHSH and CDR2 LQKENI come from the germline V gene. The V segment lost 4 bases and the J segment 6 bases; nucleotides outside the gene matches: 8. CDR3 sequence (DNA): TGTGCCAGCTCACGGTCCTTAGCGGGGGAGGATACGCAGTATTTT. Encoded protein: CASSRSLAGEDTQYF.

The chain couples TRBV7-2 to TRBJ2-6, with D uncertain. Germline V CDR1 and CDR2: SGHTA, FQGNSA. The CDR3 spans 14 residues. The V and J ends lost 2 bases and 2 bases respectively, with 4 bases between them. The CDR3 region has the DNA TGTGCCAGCAGCTTAATCACTGGGGCCAACGTCCTGACTTTC. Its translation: CASSLITGANVLTF.

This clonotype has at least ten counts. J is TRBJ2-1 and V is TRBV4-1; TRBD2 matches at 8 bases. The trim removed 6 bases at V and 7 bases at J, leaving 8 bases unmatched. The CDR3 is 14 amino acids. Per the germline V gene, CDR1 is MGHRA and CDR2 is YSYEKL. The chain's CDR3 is CASRIRLASNEQFF. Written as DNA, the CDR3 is TGCGCCAGCAGGATCCGACTAGCGAGTAATGAGCAGTTCTTC.

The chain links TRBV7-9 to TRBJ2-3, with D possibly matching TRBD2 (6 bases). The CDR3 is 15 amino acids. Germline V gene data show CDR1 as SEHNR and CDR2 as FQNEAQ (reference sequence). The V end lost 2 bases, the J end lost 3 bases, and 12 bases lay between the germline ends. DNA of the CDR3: TGTGCCAGCAGCTTATCGGGAGACGGTACAGATACGCAGTATTTT. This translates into CASSLSGDGTDTQYF. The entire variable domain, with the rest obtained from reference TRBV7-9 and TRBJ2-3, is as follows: DTGVSQNPRHKITKRGQNVTFRCDPISEHNRLYWYRQTLGQGPEFLTYFQNEAQLEKSRLLSDRFSAERPKGSFSTLEIQRTEQGDSAMYLCASSLSGDGTDTQYFGPGTRLTVL.

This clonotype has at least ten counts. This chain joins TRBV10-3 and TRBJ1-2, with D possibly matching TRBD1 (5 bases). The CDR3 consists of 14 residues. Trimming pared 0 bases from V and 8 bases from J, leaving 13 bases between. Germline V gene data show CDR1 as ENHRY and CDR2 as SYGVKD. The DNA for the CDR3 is TGTGCCATCAGTGAGTCAAGGACATCTTACGGCTACACCTTC. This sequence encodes CAISESRTSYGYTF.

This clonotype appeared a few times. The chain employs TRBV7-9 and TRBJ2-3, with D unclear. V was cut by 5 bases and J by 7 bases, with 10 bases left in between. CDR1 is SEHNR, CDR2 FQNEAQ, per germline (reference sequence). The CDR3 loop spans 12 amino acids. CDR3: CASSVIVNTQYF. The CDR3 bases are TGTGCCAGCAGCGTGATTGTAAATACGCAGTATTTT.

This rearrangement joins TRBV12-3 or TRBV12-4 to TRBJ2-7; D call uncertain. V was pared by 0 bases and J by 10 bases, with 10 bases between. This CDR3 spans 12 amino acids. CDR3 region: CASSLALGKQYF. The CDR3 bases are TGTGCCAGCAGTTTAGCGCTAGGGAAACAGTACTTC.

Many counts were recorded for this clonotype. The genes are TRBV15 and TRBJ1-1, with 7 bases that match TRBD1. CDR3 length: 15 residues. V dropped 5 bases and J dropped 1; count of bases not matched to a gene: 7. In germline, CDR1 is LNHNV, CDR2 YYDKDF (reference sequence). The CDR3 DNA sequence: TGTGCCACCAGCGCCCGGGACAGAGCGAACACTGAAGCTTTCTTT. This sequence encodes CATSARDRANTEAFF.

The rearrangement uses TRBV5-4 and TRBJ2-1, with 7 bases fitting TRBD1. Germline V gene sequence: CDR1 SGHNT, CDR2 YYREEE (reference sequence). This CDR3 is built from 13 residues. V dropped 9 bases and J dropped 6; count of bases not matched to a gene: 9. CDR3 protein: CATKTGSSNEQFF. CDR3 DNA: TGTGCCACCAAGACAGGGTCATCCAATGAGCAGTTCTTC.

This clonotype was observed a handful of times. The CDR3 region has the DNA TGTGCCAGCAGCTTCGACGGACAGGTGTTCGGTGAGCAGTTCTTC. Protein product: CASSFDGQVFGEQFF. The chain has TRBV7-2 and TRBJ2-1; 7 nucleotides line up with TRBD1. V was pared by 3 bases and J by 9 bases, with 11 bases of the junction left unmatched. Germline assignment: CDR1 SGHTA and CDR2 FQGNSA. This CDR3 region has 15 residues.

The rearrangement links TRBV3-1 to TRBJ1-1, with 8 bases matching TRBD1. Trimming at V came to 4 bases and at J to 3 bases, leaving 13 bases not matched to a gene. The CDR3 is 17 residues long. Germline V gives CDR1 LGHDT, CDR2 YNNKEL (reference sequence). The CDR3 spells CASSPRDRGGLDTEAFF. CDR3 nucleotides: TGTGCCAGCAGCCCCCGAGACAGGGGTGGATTGGACACTGAAGCTTTCTTT. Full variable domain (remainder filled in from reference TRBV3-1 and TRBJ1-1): DTAVSQTPKYLVTQMGNDKSIKCEQNLGHDTMYWYKQDSKKFLKIMFSYNNKELIINETVPNRFSPKSPDKAHLNLHINSLELGDSAVYFCASSPRDRGGLDTEAFFGQGTRLTVV.

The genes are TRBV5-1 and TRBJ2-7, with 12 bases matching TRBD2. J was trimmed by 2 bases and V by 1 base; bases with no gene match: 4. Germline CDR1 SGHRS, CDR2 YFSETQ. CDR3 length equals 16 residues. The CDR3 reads CASSLTSGRYPYEQYF. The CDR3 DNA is TGCGCCAGCAGCTTGACTAGCGGGAGGTATCCCTACGAGCAGTACTTC.

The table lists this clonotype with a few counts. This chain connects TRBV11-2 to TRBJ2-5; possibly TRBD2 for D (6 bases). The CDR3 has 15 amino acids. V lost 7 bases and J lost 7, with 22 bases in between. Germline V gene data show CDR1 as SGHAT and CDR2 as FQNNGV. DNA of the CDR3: TGTGCCAGCACCCTATCGGACTGGGGAGGTGGGACCCAGTACTTC. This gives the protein CASTLSDWGGGTQYF.

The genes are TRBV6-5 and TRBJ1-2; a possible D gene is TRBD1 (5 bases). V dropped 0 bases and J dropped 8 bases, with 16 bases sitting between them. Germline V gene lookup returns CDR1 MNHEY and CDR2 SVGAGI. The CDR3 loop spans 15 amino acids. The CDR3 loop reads CASSYSNLGVWGYTF. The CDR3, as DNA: TGTGCCAGCAGTTACTCAAACTTAGGGGTTTGGGGCTACACCTTC.